The next 32 T cell receptor beta chains were all read from a single sample in a study of liver allograft versus peripheral blood T cells. On the study more broadly: Hepatic allograft T cell receptor repertoires were evaluated relative to those present in recipients' peripheral blood.

TCRdb reprocessed the reads with MiXCR, giving one entry per CDR3 protein. The sample includes around 5,200 distinct CDR3 sequences, 15% to 20% seen only once; the top ten take around 52%. The receptors here all came from a human patient who had a liver transplant. Some T cells here may be from the graft donor.

The chain carries TRBV7-3 and TRBJ2-1; 14 bases fit TRBD2. V trimming: 5 bases; J trimming: 5 bases; junction bases outside the gene matches: 5. Germline V gene data show CDR1 as SGHTA and CDR2 as FQGTGA. The CDR3 contains 16 residues. The DNA of the CDR3 is TGTGCCAGCAGCCTGGGACTAGCGGGAGTCAACAATGAGCAGTTCTTC. As protein: CASSLGLAGVNNEQFF. The variable domain in full, with the rest retrieved from reference TRBV7-3 and TRBJ2-1, is GAGVSQTPSNKVTEKGKYVELRCDPISGHTALYWYRQSLGQGPEFLIYFQGTGAADDSGLPNDRFFAVRPEGSVSTLKIQRTERGDSAVYLCASSLGLAGVNNEQFFGPGTRLTVL.

Many counts were recorded for this clonotype. The chain carries TRBV6-5 and TRBJ1-6, with TRBD1 matching 7 bases. The CDR3 runs 16 residues. The V gene's germline CDR1 is MNHEY and CDR2 SVGAGI. CDR3 nucleotide sequence: TGTGTTAGCAGCGATGAAGGGGGCGCGAGGAATTCACCCCTCCACTTT. Translating gives CVSSDEGGARNSPLHF.

This clonotype showed up many times. V and J are TRBV6-2 or TRBV6-3 and TRBJ2-3; D not resolved. This CDR3 contains 13 residues. CDR1 and CDR2 (germline): MNHEY, SVGEGT. V lost 5 bases and J 2 bases, leaving 8 bases between the germline ends. The chain's CDR3 is CASSPEVTDTQYF. As DNA, the CDR3 is TGTGCCAGCAGTCCCGAGGTCACAGATACGCAGTATTTT.

In this sample, this clonotype is medium-sized. At one end, the junction sequence differs from germline, possibly due to a read error. The V and J genes are TRBV29-1 and TRBJ2-1; the match to TRBD2 covers 13 bases. Germline loops: CDR1 SQVTM, CDR2 ANQGSEA. This CDR3 region has 14 residues. The DNA of the CDR3 is TGCAGCGCAGGACTAGCGGGAGTCCACTTATCGGCCATCTTC. Translating it yields CSAGLAGVHLSAIF.

This clonotype is classed as medium-sized. CDR3 nucleotide sequence: TGCAGCGTGTCCATGGCAGACTACAATGAGCAGTTCTTC. Translation gives CSVSMADYNEQFF. V usage is TRBV29-1 and J usage is TRBJ2-1, with D hard to call. Germline loops: CDR1 SQVTM, CDR2 ANQGSEA. With 6 bases removed from V and 3 bases from J, the gap between germline ends came to 12 bases. The CDR3 has 13 residues.

J is TRBJ1-2 and V is TRBV28; D gene unclear. CDR3 length: 13 residues. With 2 bases removed from V and 0 bases from J, the gap between germline ends came to 4 bases. Germline loops: CDR1 MDHEN, CDR2 SYDVKM. The CDR3 bases are TGTGCCAGCAGTTTAATATCTAACTATGGCTACACCTTC. This sequence encodes CASSLISNYGYTF.

In this sample, this clonotype is medium-sized. The CDR3: CASSDTEINEKLFF. CDR3 DNA: TGTGCCAGCAGCGATACAGAGATTAATGAAAAACTGTTTTTT. The chain employs TRBV9 and TRBJ1-4; D call uncertain. The CDR3 loop spans 14 amino acids. Germline loops: CDR1 SGDLS, CDR2 YYNGEE. Trimming removed 3 bases from V and 4 bases from J, with 10 bases in between.

By share of the sample, this clonotype is large. V usage is TRBV5-6 and J usage is TRBJ2-1; TRBD1 might be the D (6 bases). CDR1 and CDR2 (germline): SGHDT, YYEEEE. The CDR3 contains 15 residues. The V gene lost 4 bases and the J gene lost 8 bases, with 19 bases spanning the gap. Here the CDR3 DNA reads TGTGCCAGCAGCCCCGGACAGTCCCCCGTGGATGAGCAGTTCTTC. Its translation is CASSPGQSPVDEQFF. The variable domain in full, with the rest retrieved from reference TRBV5-6 and TRBJ2-1, is DAGVTQSPTHLIKTRGQQVTLRCSPKSGHDTVSWYQQALGQGPQFIFQYYEEEERQRGNFPDRFSGHQFPNYSSELNVNALLLGDSALYLCASSPGQSPVDEQFFGPGTRLTVL.

This clonotype was seen a few times. The chain employs TRBV9 and TRBJ2-3; perhaps TRBD2 as D (6 bases). The CDR3 extends over 15 amino acids. Trimming removed 4 bases at V and 4 bases at J, with 16 bases between. Germline V gene lookup returns CDR1 SGDLS and CDR2 YYNGEE. The CDR3 region is CASSLRELSADTQYF. The DNA of the CDR3 is TGTGCCAGCAGCCTCCGGGAGCTTTCGGCAGATACGCAGTATTTT.

Points on this clonotype: The junction does not match germline at one end; this may be a read error. The chain recombines TRBV11-2 with TRBJ2-1; D call uncertain. CDR1 and CDR2 from the germline V gene are SGHAT and FQNNGV. This CDR3 comprises 15 residues. The CDR3 spells CASSLLGYSYNEQSF. DNA of the CDR3: TGTGCCAGCAGCTTATTAGGGTATTCCTACAATGAGCAGTCCTTC.

This clonotype has a handful of counts. The V call is TRBV7-3, the J call TRBJ2-1; possibly TRBD2 for D (5 bases). The V gene's germline CDR1 is SGHTA and CDR2 FQGTGA. This CDR3 contains 14 residues. The V end lost 5 bases, the J end lost 8 bases, and 16 bases lay between the germline ends. The CDR3 loop reads CASSPRGSNHEQFF. The CDR3 DNA reads TGTGCCAGCAGCCCCCGAGGGAGTAACCATGAGCAGTTCTTC.

V and J are TRBV13 and TRBJ2-5, with D hard to call. Per the germline V gene, CDR1 is PRHDT and CDR2 is FYEKMQ (reference sequence). With 6 bases removed from V and 0 bases from J, the gap between germline ends came to 17 bases. The CDR3 covers 16 residues. The CDR3 reads CASSYSPLPYQETQYF. The CDR3 DNA sequence: TGTGCCAGCAGTTACTCCCCCCTTCCGTACCAAGAGACCCAGTACTTC.

Sample share makes this clonotype medium-sized. The chain carries TRBV6-6 and TRBJ1-1; D possibly corresponds to TRBD1 (6 bases). The CDR3 consists of 14 residues. Per the germline V gene, CDR1 is MNHNY and CDR2 is SVGAGI (reference sequence). Trimming took 9 bases from V and 1 from J, leaving 15 bases between them. The CDR3: CASCHQGGNTEAFF. The CDR3 nucleotides are TGTGCCAGTTGCCACCAAGGGGGGAACACTGAAGCTTTCTTT.

The sample holds many counts of this clonotype. The rearrangement joins TRBV28 to TRBJ1-6, with D unresolved. CDR1 is MDHEN and CDR2 is SYDVKM in the germline V gene. This CDR3 has 13 amino acids. V lost 6 bases to trimming and J lost 12 bases, with 15 bases between them. This CDR3 reads CASSLGVVEPLHF. CDR3 in DNA: TGTGCCAGCAGCCTAGGCGTGGTGGAACCCCTCCACTTT.

This clonotype occurred a few times. CDR3 DNA: TGTGCCAGCAGCTTCCGACAGGACTATGGCTACACCTTC. Residues: CASSFRQDYGYTF. The J gene is TRBJ1-2, the V gene TRBV7-9; D may be TRBD1 (6 bases). The V end lost 3 bases, the J end lost 3 bases, and 8 bases lay between the germline ends. The CDR3 is 13 amino acids. The germline V gene has CDR1 SEHNR and CDR2 FQNEAQ (reference sequence).

The rearrangement joins TRBV28 to TRBJ2-7; TRBD2 agrees at 9 bases. CDR3 length: 15 residues. With 3 bases clipped from V and 1 base from J, the junction kept 4 bases outside the gene matches. Germline loops: CDR1 MDHEN, CDR2 SYDVKM. Here the CDR3 reads CASSFSSGNSYEQYF. CDR3 in DNA: TGTGCCAGCAGTTTCTCTAGCGGGAATTCCTACGAGCAGTACTTC.

The V call is TRBV6-6, the J call TRBJ1-5, with D possibly being TRBD1 (6 bases). CDR3 length: 13 residues. The germline V and J ends were trimmed by 8 bases and 2 bases, with 10 bases remaining between them. The V gene's germline CDR1 is MNHNY and CDR2 SVGAGI (reference sequence). The CDR3 DNA reads TGTGCCAGCCTCCAGGGGCGCAATCAGCCCCAGCATTTT. Translating gives CASLQGRNQPQHF.

This clonotype was recorded at least ten times. The V call is TRBV15, the J call TRBJ1-1; TRBD1 matches 7 bases. The CDR3 has 19 residues. V was clipped by 4 bases and J by 3 bases; unmatched bases: 20. CDR1 and CDR2 (germline): LNHNV, YYDKDF (reference sequence). Here the CDR3 reads CATSTSFWDRGSRDTEAFF. In DNA, the CDR3 is TGTGCCACCAGCACCTCTTTCTGGGACAGAGGGTCGAGGGACACTGAAGCTTTCTTT.

This rearrangement joins TRBV11-2 to TRBJ2-7, with D maybe TRBD1 (6 bases). Trimming removed 3 bases from V and 7 bases from J, with 22 bases in between. The CDR3 length is 16 residues. Germline V gives CDR1 SGHAT, CDR2 FQNNGV. The CDR3 is CASSFGDIPTYEEQYF. In DNA form, the CDR3 reads TGTGCCAGCAGCTTTGGGGACATTCCCACGTACGAGGAGCAGTACTTC.

This clonotype was picked up a small number of times. The genes are TRBV3-2 and TRBJ1-1; TRBD1, the D gene given by the table, was not confirmed from the DNA. TRBV3-2 is recorded as a pseudogene. This CDR3 has 17 amino acids. The CDR3 DNA follows: TGTGCCAGCAGCCAAGATTTGGGACGTTATATGAACACTGAAGCTTTCTTT. Its protein product is CASSQDLGRYMNTEAFF.

Concerning this clonotype: A read error likely explains this, since a far larger clone differs by one base. The gene calls are TRBV6-6 and TRBJ1-1, with D possibly being TRBD1 (5 bases). The CDR3 is 13 residues long. The V gene's germline CDR1 is MNHNY and CDR2 SVGAGI (reference sequence). CDR3: CAISDRGSTEAFF. DNA of the CDR3: TGTGCCATCAGTGACCGGGGGAGCACTGAAGCTTTCTTT.

In its sample, this clonotype was seen many times. The rearrangement links TRBV19 to TRBJ2-2, with unresolved D. The CDR3 consists of 14 residues. The germline CDR1 and CDR2 sequences are LNHDA and SQIVND (reference sequence). Trimming cost V 10 bases and J 1 base, with 13 bases left between them. Here the CDR3 reads CATHTVRNTGELFF. The CDR3 coding sequence is TGTGCCACCCACACAGTCCGGAACACCGGGGAGCTGTTTTTT.

This clonotype has just a few counts. The chain links TRBV20-1 to TRBJ2-1, with D hard to call. Germline-derived CDR1 and CDR2 are DFQATT and SNEGSKA (reference sequence). This CDR3 has 13 amino acids. V lost 0 bases and J 7 bases, leaving 10 bases between the germline ends. In DNA, the CDR3 is TGCAGTGCTAGAGATCAGTGGTTTAATGAGCAGTTCTTC. Encoded protein: CSARDQWFNEQFF.

This clonotype was recorded at least ten times. J is TRBJ1-2 and V is TRBV27; 12 nucleotides match TRBD1. This CDR3 is built from 19 residues. CDR1 MNHEY and CDR2 SMNVEV come from the germline V gene (reference sequence). V was pared by 2 bases and J by 2 bases, with 12 bases of the junction left unmatched. CDR3 DNA sequence: TGTGCCAGCAGTTTAAGTGGGGGACAGGGGGCGCGTTTGAACTATGGCTACACCTTC. Protein: CASSLSGGQGARLNYGYTF.

V usage is TRBV10-1 and J usage is TRBJ1-1, with D unresolved. Deletions cut 3 bases from V and 0 bases from J, with 8 bases between. The CDR3 has 14 residues. CDR1 and CDR2 (germline): WNHNN, SYGVQD (reference sequence). The CDR3 nucleotides read TGCGCCAGCAGTGATGGGCGGCTGAACACTGAAGCTTTCTTT. It is translated as CASSDGRLNTEAFF.

On this clonotype itself: Possible read error: a much larger clone is one base away. The chain couples TRBV7-2 to TRBJ2-7, with D perhaps matching TRBD1 (6 bases). Germline CDR1 reads SGHTA; CDR2 reads FQGNSA. There are 15 residues in the CDR3. CDR3 DNA: TGTGTCAGCAGCCCAGGGGCAGCCCCGGGCTACGAGCAGTACTTC. Encoded protein: CVSSPGAAPGYEQYF.

The genes are TRBV14 and TRBJ1-3; D not certain. Germline V CDR1 and CDR2: SGHDN, FVKESK. Trimming removed 4 bases from V and 4 bases from J, with 8 bases in between. The CDR3 consists of 13 residues. DNA of the CDR3: TGTGCCAGCAGCCTTCGTACGGGAAACACCATATATTTT. Translation gives CASSLRTGNTIYF.

This clonotype was counted between two and nine times. The V and J genes are TRBV7-9 and TRBJ1-1; D is undetermined. V was shortened by 4 bases and J by 1 base, with 4 bases between the two germline ends. The germline gives CDR1 SEHNR, CDR2 FQNEAQ (reference sequence). This CDR3 has 12 residues. CDR3 nucleotides: TGTGCCAGCAGCTACGGGAACACTGAAGCTTTCTTT. Translating gives CASSYGNTEAFF.

This chain connects TRBV30 to TRBJ2-7; D is unclear. Germline V CDR1 and CDR2: GTSNPN, SVGIG (reference sequence). This CDR3 has 13 residues. The germline V and J ends were trimmed by 0 bases and 6 bases, with 12 bases remaining between them. The CDR3 DNA reads TGTGCCTGGAGTGTGGTAGGGTCGGGCGAGCAGTACTTC. This sequence encodes CAWSVVGSGEQYF.

This clonotype has more than one count but fewer than ten. The chain couples TRBV24-1 to TRBJ2-7; D call uncertain. CDR1 is KGHDR, CDR2 SFDVKD, per germline. V shed 1 base and J shed 5 bases, with 8 bases lying between them. There are 13 residues in the CDR3. The CDR3 DNA reads as TGTGCCACCAGTGATTTCGAAGGTCACGAGCAGTACTTC. Protein sequence: CATSDFEGHEQYF.

This clonotype was seen repeatedly, ten times or more. The rearrangement uses TRBV5-4 and TRBJ1-6; D unclear. This CDR3 is built from 15 residues. V was shortened by 0 bases and J by 4 bases, with 8 bases between the two germline ends. Germline V lookup: CDR1 SGHNT, CDR2 YYREEE (reference sequence). CDR3 in DNA: TGTGCCAGCAGCTTGGAGACGGAGTATAATTCACCCCTCCACTTT. It yields the protein CASSLETEYNSPLHF.

This chain uses TRBV10-2 with TRBJ2-7; 11 bases agree with TRBD2. Germline CDR1 WSHSY, CDR2 SAAADI. This CDR3 contains 16 residues. Unmatched junction bases numbered 10, after V lost 6 bases and J lost 3 bases. The CDR3 DNA is TGCGCCAGCAGAAAAGGGACTAGCGGAGTGGGCTACGAGCAGTACTTC. Amino acid sequence: CASRKGTSGVGYEQYF.